A single sample is the source of the 5 T cell receptor beta chains below, sequenced in a study of vaccination effects on CD4 cells after COVID-19. No cognate antigen is known for these TCRs. Within the ViraFEST assay, antigen-specific CD4+ T cells underwent expansion with viral peptide pools prior to sequencing. After less than twelve days in culture, the CD4+ T cells were isolated. The repertoire was sequenced with immunoSEQ multiplex PCR; TCRdb's copy has only in-frame clones and lacks some. The table lists roughly 20,000 clones, around two thirds of them singletons, with 15% to 20% in the top ten. The sample in question was CD4+ T cells from PBMCs cultured with HCoV-229E spike peptides, obtained before COVID-19 vaccination. The receptor source for this set is a human donor who received a COVID-19 vaccine.

The CDR3 loop is CASSQDGGVVTEAFF. The CDR3 DNA sequence: TGTGCCAGCAGCCAAGATGGGGGGGTGGTCACTGAAGCTTTCTTT. The J gene is TRBJ1-1, the V gene TRBV14; weak D call: TRBD1 (5 bases). Germline V gene data show CDR1 as SGHDN and CDR2 as FVKESK. This CDR3 is built from 15 residues. Trimming left V 0 bases short and J 4 bases short, with 12 bases between.

This clone was counted a single time. The chain uses TRBV6-5 and TRBJ1-3, with TRBD1 identical over 7 bases. This CDR3 spans 13 amino acids. Germline V gene lookup returns CDR1 MNHEY and CDR2 SVGAGI. J was trimmed by 8 bases and V by 8 bases; bases with no gene match: 9. CDR3 nucleotide sequence: TGTGCCAGCCGGGACAGCTACCTGGACACCATATATTTT. It yields the protein CASRDSYLDTIYF.

J is TRBJ2-4 and V is TRBV5-1; 11 bases line up with TRBD2. J lost 3 bases, V lost 0 bases, and 8 bases had no gene match. This CDR3 region has 18 residues. The V gene's germline CDR1 is SGHRS and CDR2 YFSETQ. CDR3 loop: CASSLDPGTSGYKNIQYF. The CDR3 coding sequence is TGCGCCAGCAGCTTGGACCCTGGGACTAGCGGATACAAAAACATTCAGTACTTC.

The chain carries TRBV6-5 and TRBJ1-3, with D unresolved. The CDR3 totals 11 residues. V lost 10 bases to trimming and J lost 3 bases, with 7 bases between them. The V gene's germline CDR1 is MNHEY and CDR2 SVGAGI. Written as DNA, the CDR3 is TGTGCCATCTTCGATGGAAACACCATATATTTT. This gives the protein CAIFDGNTIYF.

This chain uses TRBV9 with TRBJ1-2; TRBD1 aligns across 7 bases. This CDR3 has 14 residues. Germline CDR1 is SGDLS and CDR2 is YYNGEE. V shed 0 bases and J 6 bases; nucleotides not matched to a gene: 5. CDR3 in DNA: TGTGCCAGCAGCGTAGCTGGACAGGCGAATGGCTACACCTTC. It specifies CASSVAGQANGYTF.